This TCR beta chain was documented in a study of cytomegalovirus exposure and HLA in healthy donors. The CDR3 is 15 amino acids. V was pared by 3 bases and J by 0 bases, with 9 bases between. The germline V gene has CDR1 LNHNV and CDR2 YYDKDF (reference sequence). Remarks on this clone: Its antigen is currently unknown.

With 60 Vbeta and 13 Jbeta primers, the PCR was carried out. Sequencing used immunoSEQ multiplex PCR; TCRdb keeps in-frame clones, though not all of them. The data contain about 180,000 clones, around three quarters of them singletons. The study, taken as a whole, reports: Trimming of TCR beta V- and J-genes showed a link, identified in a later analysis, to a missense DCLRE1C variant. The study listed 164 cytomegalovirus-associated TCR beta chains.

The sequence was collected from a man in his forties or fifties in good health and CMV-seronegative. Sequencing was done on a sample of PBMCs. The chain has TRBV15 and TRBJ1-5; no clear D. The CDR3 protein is CATSSLRGSNQPQHF. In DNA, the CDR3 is TGTGCCACCAGCAGTCTACGGGGTAGCAATCAGCCCCAGCATTTT.